A selection of T cell receptor beta chains follows, all from one sample in a study of CD8 T cells in ankylosing spondylitis. TCRdb analysed the 5' RACE reads with MiXCR anew, one entry per CDR3 protein. The sample yields about 130,000 distinct CDR3 sequences, approximately 6.8% seen once. Specimen: blood, either unsorted or a sorted T cell fraction (not recorded which). The source of these receptors is a male donor with ankylosing spondylitis or in good health (not recorded which). Both conserved end residues are part of each CDR3. A D gene is named only where the DNA matches it firmly. Clone size appears in some rows only: once, few, many, or a class for an expanded clone.

abundance,j_gene,len,d_gene,v_gene,CDR3aa,CDR3nt
many,TRBJ2-2,14,TRBD2,TRBV6-2/TRBV6-3,CASSRDYNTGELFF,TGTGCCAGCAGCAGGGACTATAACACCGGGGAGCTGTTTTTT
many,TRBJ1-2,14,.,TRBV5-1,CASHRGSLNYGYTF,TGCGCCAGCCATCGGGGGTCCCTTAACTATGGCTACACCTTC
many,TRBJ2-7,16,.,TRBV27,CASSLSISVRSYEQYF,TGTGCCAGCAGTTTATCCATTTCCGTACGCTCCTACGAGCAGTACTTC
many,TRBJ1-2,17,.,TRBV9,CASSSGGGPGFNYGYTF,TGTGCCAGCAGCTCCGGGGGGGGCCCGGGCTTCAACTATGGCTACACCTTC
many,TRBJ2-3,17,TRBD2,TRBV7-2,CASSLRLAGGSTDTQYF,TGTGCCAGCAGCTTAAGACTAGCGGGGGGATCCACAGATACGCAGTATTTT
.,TRBJ1-1,12,.,TRBV6-1,CASRYGDTEAFF,TGTGCCAGCAGGTATGGGGACACTGAAGCTTTCTTT
many,TRBJ1-2,12,TRBD1,TRBV12-3/TRBV12-4,CASSSDRAGYTF,TGTGCCAGCAGTTCCGACAGGGCCGGCTACACCTTC
many,TRBJ2-6,19,TRBD2,TRBV10-3,CAISESSLAGGQGANVLTF,TGTGCCATCAGTGAGTCGAGTCTAGCGGGGGGGCAAGGGGCCAACGTCCTGACTTTC
many,TRBJ2-7,13,TRBD1,TRBV20-1,CSAFGQGGVEQYF,TGCAGTGCTTTCGGACAGGGGGGAGTCGAGCAGTACTTC
many,TRBJ1-2,12,.,TRBV20-1,CSASAGNYGYTF,TGCAGTGCTAGTGCAGGGAACTATGGCTACACCTTC
many,TRBJ1-2,14,.,TRBV7-2,CASSLRGATYGYTF,TGTGCCAGCAGCTTAAGAGGGGCGACCTATGGCTACACCTTC
many,TRBJ2-7,15,.,TRBV18,CASSPPSIRSYEQYF,TGTGCCAGCTCACCTCCTTCCATACGTTCCTACGAGCAGTACTTC
many,TRBJ2-1,14,TRBD1,TRBV6-4,CASSASGQGNEQFF,TGTGCCAGCAGTGCCTCGGGACAGGGCAATGAGCAGTTCTTC
.,TRBJ2-1,17,TRBD2,TRBV20-1,CSARAQIGGSSYNEQFF,TGCAGTGCTAGGGCTCAGATCGGGGGGAGCTCCTACAATGAGCAGTTCTTC
once,TRBJ1-1,18,.,TRBV6-1,CASSPLGGGLPMNTEAFF,TGTGCCAGCAGTCCGCTTGGTGGGGGGCTCCCAATGAACACTGAAGCTTTCTTT
many,TRBJ1-2,14,.,TRBV5-1,CASSLAMESYGYTF,TGCGCCAGCAGCTTGGCCATGGAGTCCTATGGCTACACCTTC
many,TRBJ2-7,15,TRBD1,TRBV6-1,CASTRKDTGGYEQYF,TGTGCCAGCACTAGAAAGGACACAGGGGGCTACGAGCAGTACTTC
many,TRBJ2-3,16,TRBD2,TRBV29-1,CSVGGLAETSTDTQYF,TGCAGCGTTGGGGGACTAGCGGAGACTAGCACAGATACGCAGTATTTT
many,TRBJ2-3,15,.,TRBV4-1,CASSQQLTSTDTQYF,TGCGCCAGCAGCCAGCAGTTAACTAGCACAGATACGCAGTATTTT
many,TRBJ2-7,16,TRBD2,TRBV4-2,CASSHPKTSGRDEQYF,TGTGCCAGCAGCCATCCTAAGACTAGCGGACGAGACGAGCAGTACTTC
many,TRBJ1-4,16,.,TRBV10-3,CAISEPAGRGHEKLFF,TGTGCCATCAGTGAGCCAGCGGGCAGGGGCCATGAAAAACTGTTTTTT
.,TRBJ1-1,19,TRBD1,TRBV6-1,CASIALGPGQGLMNTEAFF,TGTGCCAGCATCGCACTGGGACCGGGACAGGGATTAATGAACACTGAAGCTTTCTTT
.,TRBJ2-2,16,.,TRBV7-8,CASSLRSWGNTGELFF,TGTGCCAGCAGCTTACGGTCGTGGGGGAACACCGGGGAGCTGTTTTTT
.,TRBJ1-3,16,.,TRBV20-1,CSARDMTGPSGNTIYF,TGCAGTGCTAGAGATATGACAGGACCCTCTGGAAACACCATATATTTT
.,TRBJ2-3,16,TRBD2,TRBV9,CASSTVPGLGDDTQYF,TGTGCCAGCAGCACCGTTCCGGGACTAGGAGACGATACGCAGTATTTT
many,TRBJ1-5,15,.,TRBV20-1,CSASGTGYSNQPQHF,TGCAGTGCTAGTGGAACAGGGTATAGCAATCAGCCCCAGCATTTT
.,TRBJ1-3,16,.,TRBV7-3,CASSPRQAESGNTIYF,TGTGCCAGCAGCCCAAGACAGGCGGAGAGTGGAAACACCATATATTTT
many,TRBJ2-1,14,.,TRBV7-2,CASSPVNSYNEQFF,TGTGCCAGCAGCCCGGTTAACTCCTACAATGAGCAGTTCTTC
many,TRBJ1-2,15,TRBD1,TRBV10-3,CAISDTGQGFYGYTF,TGTGCCATCAGTGACACCGGACAGGGTTTTTATGGCTACACCTTC
many,TRBJ2-7,15,TRBD1,TRBV5-1,CASSFGGQGNNEQYF,TGCGCCAGCAGCTTCGGTGGACAGGGGAACAACGAGCAGTACTTC
many,TRBJ1-5,14,.,TRBV12-3/TRBV12-4,CASTGTVSNQPQHF,TGTGCCAGCACCGGGACGGTTAGCAATCAGCCCCAGCATTTT
many,TRBJ1-1,14,.,TRBV7-9,CASSLGGKSTEAFF,TGTGCCAGCAGCTTAGGAGGGAAGAGCACTGAAGCTTTCTTT
many,TRBJ1-1,15,.,TRBV20-1,CSAFPPGGVGAEAFF,TGCAGTGCTTTCCCCCCGGGGGGGGTAGGCGCTGAAGCTTTCTTT
many,TRBJ2-7,14,.,TRBV29-1,CSVEEGDGTYEQYF,TGCAGCGTTGAAGAAGGGGACGGGACCTACGAGCAGTACTTC
many,TRBJ2-1,15,.,TRBV9,CASSIGGRKYNEQFF,TGTGCCAGCAGCATCGGAGGGAGAAAGTACAATGAGCAGTTCTTC
few,TRBJ2-3,18,TRBD2,TRBV19,CASGGVAGGSTYADTQYF,TGTGCCAGTGGAGGAGTAGCGGGAGGAAGCACTTATGCGGATACGCAGTATTTT
many,TRBJ2-3,14,.,TRBV4-1,CASSQDSLTDTQYF,TGCGCCAGCAGCCAAGATTCACTCACAGATACGCAGTATTTT
many,TRBJ1-2,14,TRBD1,TRBV28,CASVPGGGDYGYTF,TGTGCCAGCGTTCCAGGGGGCGGCGACTATGGCTACACCTTC
many,TRBJ2-1,14,TRBD2,TRBV29-1,CSSLAGGLANEQFF,TGCAGCTCTCTAGCGGGGGGCTTGGCAAATGAGCAGTTCTTC
many,TRBJ2-3,16,.,TRBV6-5,CASSYYAAASTDTQYF,TGTGCCAGCAGTTACTACGCGGCCGCTAGCACAGATACGCAGTATTTT
few,TRBJ2-3,15,.,TRBV11-2,CASSITAGSTDTQYF,TGTGCCAGCAGTATAACCGCGGGGAGCACAGATACGCAGTATTTT
many,TRBJ1-5,14,TRBD1,TRBV15,CATAGGNYNQPQHF,TGTGCCACCGCAGGGGGGAACTACAATCAGCCCCAGCATTTT
many,TRBJ2-7,17,TRBD2,TRBV6-2/TRBV6-3,CASSHTSGRAKRYEQYF,TGTGCCAGCAGCCATACTAGCGGGAGGGCCAAACGGTACGAGCAGTACTTC
few,TRBJ2-3,13,.,TRBV5-6,CASSLRRLNGQYF,TGTGCCAGCAGCTTGCGTCGGTTGAACGGGCAGTATTTT
many,TRBJ1-4,15,.,TRBV7-9,CASSGQPGRVEKLFF,TGTGCCAGCAGCGGACAGCCTGGACGGGTTGAAAAACTGTTTTTT
many,TRBJ2-7,11,.,TRBV15,CATSDLYEQYF,TGTGCCACCAGCGACCTTTACGAGCAGTACTTC